This T cell receptor beta chain was identified in a study of Tregs in tolerant kidney transplant recipients. Study-wide results and limits: The most relevant donor-specific Treg TCRbeta repertoire apparently came from expansion with activated donor B cells. Validation in larger populations is needed because few patients were studied.

Concerning this clone: Its antigen remains unknown.

Trimming took off 8 bases at V and 4 bases at J, with 9 bases between the two ends. Germline values: CDR1 SQVTM, CDR2 ANQGSEA. The CDR3 is made up of 11 amino acids. Produced via immunoSEQ multiplex PCR; TCRdb's table is partial and in-frame only. The sample comprises more than 20,000 clones, more than 65% of which are singletons, and roughly 26% rests with the top ten. Mixed chimerism was transient after nonmyeloablative marrow transplants from related graft donors. The sequences come from CD8+ T cells from blood (PBMCs), collected 6 months after the transplant. The receptor's source is a human patient who received a combined kidney and bone marrow transplant. T cells may partly derive from the graft donor. The chain couples TRBV29-1 to TRBJ2-1; D unresolved. The CDR3 sequence: CSLIEYNEQFF. The CDR3, as DNA: TGCAGCCTCATCGAGTACAATGAGCAGTTCTTC.